These 28 T cell receptor beta chains were sequenced from one sample in a study of Tregs in tolerant kidney transplant recipients. Data came from immunoSEQ multiplex PCR; TCRdb stores just in-frame clones and leaves some out. The sample lists some 80,000 clones, 95% to 98% occurring once. Sample: CD4+ T cells from blood, taken before the transplant. The receptors were sampled from a human donor who received a combined kidney and bone marrow transplant.

This clone appeared once. V usage is TRBV5-6 and J usage is TRBJ2-7, with D possibly TRBD2 on 5 matching bases. V was cut by 1 base and J by 2 bases, with 13 bases left in between. Germline CDR1 reads SGHDT; CDR2 reads YYEEEE. CDR3 length: 15 amino acids. CDR3 amino acids: CASSLTGSPAYEQYF. The CDR3 coding sequence is TGTGCCAGCAGCTTGACGGGGTCCCCTGCCTACGAGCAGTACTTC.

V and J are TRBV27 and TRBJ2-7; weak D call: TRBD2 (6 bases). Germline-derived CDR1 and CDR2 are MNHEY and SMNVEV (reference sequence). The CDR3 runs 20 residues. With 3 bases removed from V and 4 bases from J, the gap between germline ends came to 31 bases. In DNA, the CDR3 is TGTGCCAGCAGTTTTTCTCATCCCCCGGCGGGACTTACTTTTGGGTACGAGCAGTACTTC. This codes for CASSFSHPPAGLTFGYEQYF.

The rearrangement uses TRBV29-1 and TRBJ2-5; TRBD2 agrees at 7 bases. Per the germline V gene, CDR1 is SQVTM and CDR2 is ANQGSEA. The length of the CDR3 is 12 residues. V shed 4 bases and J 7 bases; nucleotides not matched to a gene: 6. The CDR3 region is CSVVSGEGTQYF. The DNA for the CDR3 is TGCAGCGTTGTATCCGGGGAGGGGACCCAGTACTTC.

The CDR3 sequence: CASSQGATDTQYF. CDR3 nucleotide sequence: TGCGCCAGCAGCCAAGGGGCAACAGATACGCAGTATTTT. The chain employs TRBV4-3 and TRBJ2-3; the D is unclear. Trimming took off 1 base at V and 3 bases at J, with 5 bases between the two ends. This CDR3 has 13 amino acids. CDR1 is LGHNA, CDR2 YSLEER, per germline.

The V gene is TRBV7-9, the J gene TRBJ1-1; the D gene is possibly TRBD1 (5 bases). The CDR3 loop spans 14 amino acids. The V and J ends lost 3 bases and 6 bases respectively, with 14 bases between them. Germline V gene data show CDR1 as SEHNR and CDR2 as FQNEAQ (reference sequence). CDR3 in DNA: TGTGCCAGCAGCTTCGGACAATTTAACGCTGAAGCTTTCTTT. Protein product: CASSFGQFNAEAFF.

This clone has only one observation. V and J are TRBV28 and TRBJ2-6; D remains ambiguous. Germline V lookup: CDR1 MDHEN, CDR2 SYDVKM. Trimming pared 6 bases from V and 0 bases from J, leaving 12 bases between. CDR3 length equals 16 residues. In DNA form, the CDR3 reads TGTGCCAGCAGCTCCAGACATTACTCTGGGGCCAACGTCCTGACTTTC. Residues: CASSSRHYSGANVLTF.

The chain couples TRBV18 to TRBJ2-2, with D perhaps TRBD2 (6 bases). The germline CDR1 and CDR2 sequences are KGHSH and LQKENI. The CDR3 loop spans 18 amino acids. The V gene lost 4 bases and the J gene lost 0 bases, with 18 bases spanning the gap. Written as DNA, the CDR3 is TGTGCCAGCTCACTGGCCAGTAGCGGTTCCGCGAACACCGGGGAGCTGTTTTTT. This gives the protein CASSLASSGSANTGELFF.

This chain joins TRBV18 and TRBJ1-3; D gene uncertain. Trimming shortened V by 1 base and J by 0 bases, and 10 bases separated the two germline ends. The V gene's germline CDR1 is KGHSH and CDR2 LQKENI. This CDR3 region has 16 residues. The CDR3 reads CASSPLLTASGNTIYF. In nucleotides, the CDR3 is TGTGCCAGCTCACCACTCCTCACTGCCTCTGGAAACACCATATATTTT.

The V gene is TRBV19, the J gene TRBJ1-2; 8 bases map to TRBD1. Per the germline V gene, CDR1 is LNHDA and CDR2 is SQIVND (reference sequence). The V segment lost 7 bases and the J segment 2 bases; nucleotides outside the gene matches: 18. The CDR3 is 18 amino acids. The CDR3 DNA is TGTGCCAGTACCAGACAGCCTAAGACGGGACAGGTGAACTATGGCTACACCTTC. Protein sequence: CASTRQPKTGQVNYGYTF.

The V call is TRBV9, the J call TRBJ2-5; 11 positions match TRBD2. J gave up 4 bases and V 0 bases, and 2 bases lay outside the gene matches. This CDR3 spans 15 amino acids. Per the germline V gene, CDR1 is SGDLS and CDR2 is YYNGEE. Here the CDR3 DNA reads TGTGCCAGCAGCGTAGGGCTAGCGGGGGGAGAGACCCAGTACTTC. Translation: CASSVGLAGGETQYF.

This chain joins TRBV2 and TRBJ2-3, with D maybe TRBD1 (6 bases). V dropped 4 bases and J dropped 0 bases, with 14 bases sitting between them. The CDR3 totals 16 residues. CDR1 is SNHLY, CDR2 FYNNEI, per germline. The CDR3 loop is CASSAHRVGSTDTQYF. CDR3 bases: TGTGCCAGCAGTGCCCACAGGGTTGGGAGCACAGATACGCAGTATTTT.

This rearrangement joins TRBV10-3 to TRBJ1-1; 9 bases align to TRBD1. V lost 2 bases and J lost 2; bases outside the gene matches: 9. Germline V lookup: CDR1 ENHRY, CDR2 SYGVKD. This CDR3 has 17 residues. This chain's CDR3 is CAISEAIGTGSNTEAFF. For the CDR3, the DNA is TGTGCCATCAGTGAGGCAATAGGGACAGGGTCAAACACTGAAGCTTTCTTT.

V is TRBV7-3 and J is TRBJ2-4; TRBD2 is a possible D gene (6 bases). In germline, CDR1 is SGHTA, CDR2 FQGTGA. This CDR3 is 16 amino acids long. The ends were cut back, 5 bases at V and 9 bases at J, with 23 bases in the middle. Written as DNA, the CDR3 is TGTGCCAGCAGCCCAGACCGGCGGGGTGGAGACGGCATTCAGTACTTC. The encoded protein is CASSPDRRGGDGIQYF.

The rearrangement links TRBV6-5 to TRBJ1-1; a weak D match, TRBD1 (5 bases). Germline values: CDR1 MNHEY, CDR2 SVGAGI. The CDR3 has 13 residues. The V end lost 0 bases, the J end lost 10 bases, and 12 bases lay between the germline ends. The CDR3 spells CASSYSSLGGAFF. The DNA for the CDR3 is TGTGCCAGCAGTTACTCGTCCTTGGGGGGAGCTTTCTTT.

The V gene is TRBV9, the J gene TRBJ2-1; tentatively, D is TRBD2 (6 bases). Germline assignment: CDR1 SGDLS and CDR2 YYNGEE. This CDR3 comprises 20 residues. V dropped 0 bases and J dropped 1 base, with 23 bases sitting between them. Here the CDR3 reads CASSVAPLASLHFSYNEQFF. CDR3 coding DNA: TGTGCCAGCAGCGTAGCTCCCCTAGCGTCCCTCCACTTTTCCTACAATGAGCAGTTCTTC.

J is TRBJ1-5 and V is TRBV19, with no clear D. The CDR3 contains 14 residues. V was trimmed by 3 bases and J by 7 bases, leaving 13 bases between them. Germline assignment: CDR1 LNHDA and CDR2 SQIVND (reference sequence). CDR3 DNA sequence: TGTGCCAGTAGTATTTCTGACCCGGGACAGCCCCAGCATTTT. Translated, it gives CASSISDPGQPQHF. Full variable domain (rest looked up from reference TRBV19 and TRBJ1-5): DGGITQSPKYLFRKEGQNVTLSCEQNLNHDAMYWYRQDPGQGLRLIYYSQIVNDFQKGDIAEGYSVSREKKESFPLTVTSAQKNPTAFYLCASSISDPGQPQHFGDGTRLSIL.

The chain links TRBV30 to TRBJ2-7, with TRBD2 matching over 16 bases. The ends lost 0 bases at V and 4 bases at J; junction bases unmatched: 0. CDR1 GTSNPN and CDR2 SVGIG come from the germline V gene (reference sequence). The CDR3 runs to 15 residues. CDR3 DNA sequence: TGTGCCTGGAGTGTGGGACTAGCGGGAGGGTACGAGCAGTACTTC. Translating it yields CAWSVGLAGGYEQYF.

The CDR3 is CASSLLVQGDAFF. The CDR3 coding sequence is TGTGCCAGCAGCCTACTCGTACAGGGAGACGCTTTCTTT. J is TRBJ1-1 and V is TRBV5-6, with TRBD1 as a possible D gene (6 bases). This CDR3 spans 13 amino acids. V lost 4 bases and J lost 11, with 18 bases in between. Germline values: CDR1 SGHDT, CDR2 YYEEEE.

The rearrangement uses TRBV10-3 and TRBJ1-2, with a weak D call TRBD1 (6 bases). Germline CDR1 and CDR2: ENHRY and SYGVKD. The CDR3 totals 15 residues. V lost 5 bases to trimming and J lost 4 bases, with 17 bases between them. The CDR3 DNA is TGTGCCATCAGTACATCCGGGACACATATCTATGGCTACACCTTC. Translating gives CAISTSGTHIYGYTF.

V gene TRBV2 combines with J gene TRBJ2-5; TRBD1 is a possible D gene (5 bases). Trimming took 7 bases from V and 4 from J, leaving 13 bases between them. Germline lookup yields CDR1 SNHLY and CDR2 FYNNEI. This CDR3 has 13 residues. This chain's CDR3 is CASIREGRETQYF. The CDR3 bases are TGTGCCAGCATCAGGGAAGGGCGAGAGACCCAGTACTTC. The entire variable domain, with the rest obtained from reference TRBV2 and TRBJ2-5, is as follows: EPEVTQTPSHQVTQMGQEVILRCVPISNHLYFYWYRQILGQKVEFLVSFYNNEISEKSEIFDDQFSVERPDGSNFTLKIRSTKLEDSAMYFCASIREGRETQYFGPGTRLLVL.

The chain links TRBV19 to TRBJ2-3, with TRBD2 matching over 7 bases. CDR3 length equals 15 residues. The germline CDR1 and CDR2 sequences are LNHDA and SQIVND (reference sequence). V gave up 2 bases and J gave up 2 bases; unmatched junction bases: 4. The CDR3 coding sequence is TGTGCCAGTAGTATAAGAGCGGGGTCCACAGATACGCAGTATTTT. Translating it yields CASSIRAGSTDTQYF.

The genes are TRBV11-2 and TRBJ1-1; D not resolved. V lost 0 bases and J 1 base, leaving 6 bases between the germline ends. Germline V gives CDR1 SGHAT, CDR2 FQNNGV. CDR3 length: 14 amino acids. In DNA, the CDR3 is TGTGCCAGCAGCTTAGAGCTAGGGAACACTGAAGCTTTCTTT. Translated, it gives CASSLELGNTEAFF.

The J gene is TRBJ2-3, the V gene TRBV7-2, with a weak D call TRBD2 (6 bases). Germline V lookup: CDR1 SGHTA, CDR2 FQGNSA. This CDR3 is built from 15 residues. V lost 5 bases, J lost 3 bases, and 15 bases lay in between. CDR3 loop: CASSLIPGVTDTQYF. The CDR3 DNA is TGTGCCAGCAGCCTGATCCCGGGGGTTACAGATACGCAGTATTTT.

The rearrangement links TRBV10-1 to TRBJ2-7, with D perhaps matching TRBD1 (6 bases). The germline V gene has CDR1 WNHNN and CDR2 SYGVQD (reference sequence). V was cut by 8 bases and J by 0 bases, with 23 bases left in between. The CDR3 runs to 17 residues. The CDR3 sequence: CASEWSLGQWSSYEQYF. The CDR3 DNA sequence: TGCGCCAGCGAGTGGTCGCTCGGACAGTGGAGCTCCTACGAGCAGTACTTC.

The chain couples TRBV19 to TRBJ2-2; 7 bases line up with TRBD2. With V trimmed by 5 bases and J by 3 bases, 6 bases remained unmatched. The CDR3 spans 15 residues. The V gene's germline CDR1 is LNHDA and CDR2 SQIVND (reference sequence). DNA for the CDR3: TGTGCCAGTAGTCCCACTAGCGAACACACCGGGGAGCTGTTTTTT. Translated, it gives CASSPTSEHTGELFF.

Comments on this clone: The sample contains more than one DNA sequence encoding this CDR3. The chain couples TRBV27 to TRBJ2-7; 10 bases align to TRBD1. CDR1 and CDR2 (germline): MNHEY, SMNVEV (reference sequence). This CDR3 spans 14 amino acids. V shed 2 bases, J shed 3 bases, and the junction held 1 base outside the gene matches. The CDR3 protein is CASSLGDRGYEQYF. The DNA of the CDR3 is TGTGCCAGCAGTTTAGGGGACAGGGGCTACGAGCAGTACTTC.

This clone appeared a single time. The sample contains more than one DNA sequence encoding this CDR3. The V gene is TRBV9, the J gene TRBJ2-2; the D is unclear. CDR1 and CDR2 (germline): SGDLS, YYNGEE. This CDR3 spans 13 amino acids. Trimming pared 1 base from V and 3 bases from J, leaving 4 bases between. CDR3 amino acids: CASSVLYTGELFF. In DNA form, the CDR3 reads TGTGCCAGCAGCGTACTTTACACCGGGGAGCTGTTTTTT.

The rearrangement links TRBV20-1 to TRBJ1-5; D gene ambiguous. Per the germline V gene, CDR1 is DFQATT and CDR2 is SNEGSKA (reference sequence). The CDR3 runs to 11 residues. Trimming shortened V by 7 bases and J by 5 bases, and 9 bases separated the two germline ends. This chain's CDR3 is CSVAGYQPQHF. The CDR3 bases are TGCAGTGTCGCCGGGTATCAGCCCCAGCATTTT.